One T cell receptor (beta chain) is described in this entry. The antigen is not known. PCR involved 60 Vbeta and 13 Jbeta primers. Sequencing used immunoSEQ multiplex PCR; TCRdb keeps in-frame clones, though not all of them. This repertoire includes over 45,000 clones. The sample is drawn from a study of cytomegalovirus exposure and HLA in healthy donors. Study summary: Within an early data release were about 85 million unique TCRs drawn from HLA-typed donors. General study findings and limits: In most subjects, TCR beta sequences reportedly gave accurate predictions of HLA-A and HLA-B alleles. For TCR beta chains, V- and J-gene trimming was later linked to a missense DCLRE1C variant.

Unrecorded immune exposures were likely, despite nominal health at sampling. The CDR3 has 14 residues. CDR1 is SEHNR, CDR2 FQNEAQ, per germline (reference sequence). Germline trimming cut 5 bases from V and 2 bases from J; bases unmatched to any gene: 5. The source of this sequence is a woman aged 18-30 years in good health and CMV-seronegative. Material for sequencing was PBMCs. The chain joins TRBV7-9 to TRBJ2-5, with 7 nucleotides matching TRBD2. The CDR3 sequence: CASSHSGRQETQYF. The CDR3 DNA sequence: TGTGCCAGCAGCCATAGCGGGCGTCAAGAGACCCAGTACTTC.